The T cell receptor (beta chain) described here comes from a study of blood T cell repertoires in COVID-19. Study summary: Acute and convalescent COVID-19 samples came from the United States, Italy and Spain. PBMCs, B-cell-depleted T cells, or T cells provided the cDNA or gDNA that made up the material.

In the original analysis: Reference gene primers were amplified, and this amplification served to estimate nucleated cell counts. Sequencing used immunoSEQ multiplex PCR; TCRdb keeps in-frame clones, though not all of them. V and J calls and clone size follow that table, whereas D and trimming were derived from the DNA. This table has 15,000 to 20,000 clones, 80% appearing once. The sequencing sample was made of peripheral blood. This TCR was sampled from a man older than 75 with acute or convalescent COVID-19.

CDR3 coding DNA: TGTGCCAGCAGTTTTCTGACAGGTAATGAGCAGTTCTTC. The encoded protein is CASSFLTGNEQFF. J is TRBJ2-1 and V is TRBV12-3 or TRBV12-4, with D possibly matching TRBD1 (6 bases). V lost 3 bases and J lost 7, with 10 bases in between. This CDR3 has 13 residues.